These 9 T cell receptor beta chains share one sample of origin, sequenced in a study of T cell repertoires in cytomegalovirus infection. TCRdb passed the reads through MiXCR, listing each CDR3 protein once. The repertoire holds about 260,000 distinct CDR3 sequences, over 8% seen once, with less than 15% in the top ten. The specimen was PBMCs. The receptors originated from a human donor in good health (CMV status not recorded). Some clones in this sample may be carry-over from other donors' samples.

The V and J genes are TRBV27 and TRBJ2-1; 8 nucleotides agree with TRBD1. Unmatched junction bases numbered 7, after V lost 8 bases and J lost 4 bases. There are 14 residues in the CDR3. Germline values: CDR1 MNHEY, CDR2 SMNVEV (reference sequence). CDR3 sequence: CASQQGGNYNEQFF. The CDR3 region has the DNA TGTGCCAGCCAACAGGGGGGAAATTACAATGAGCAGTTCTTC.

This clonotype came up many times. V is TRBV7-2 and J is TRBJ1-6; 7 nucleotides agree with TRBD1. Trimming removed 3 bases from V and 0 bases from J; junction bases left unmatched: 8. The CDR3 runs 18 residues. Germline-derived CDR1 and CDR2 are SGHTA and FQGNSA. The CDR3 DNA follows: TGTGCCAGCAGCTTGGGGACAGTGGGAGGCTCCTATAATTCACCCCTCCACTTT. Encoded protein: CASSLGTVGGSYNSPLHF. Full variable domain (rest looked up from reference TRBV7-2 and TRBJ1-6): GAGVSQSPSNKVTEKGKDVELRCDPISGHTALYWYRQSLGQGLEFLIYFQGNSAPDKSGLPSDRFSAERTGGSVSTLTIQRTQQEDSAVYLCASSLGTVGGSYNSPLHFGNGTRLTVT.

This clonotype has a count of ten or more. V and J are TRBV12-3 or TRBV12-4 and TRBJ1-4; no clear D gene. V lost 6 bases, J lost 3 bases, and 11 bases lay in between. The CDR3 extends over 14 amino acids. The CDR3 bases are TGTGCCAGCAGAAACAGCATATCTAATGAAAAACTGTTTTTT. This encodes CASRNSISNEKLFF.

This clonotype was observed a handful of times. The chain links TRBV7-6 to TRBJ2-4; 7 bases agree with TRBD2. This CDR3 is 15 amino acids long. Germline V gene lookup returns CDR1 SGHVS and CDR2 FNYEAQ. Germline trimming cut 5 bases from V and 9 bases from J; bases unmatched to any gene: 13. Here the CDR3 DNA reads TGTGCCAGCAGCCCCTACACGGGGTCGGGAGGCATTCAGTACTTC. It specifies CASSPYTGSGGIQYF.

This clonotype has just a few counts. The chain is built from TRBV4-1 and TRBJ2-3, with TRBD2 identical over 9 bases. V was clipped by 0 bases and J by 2 bases; unmatched bases: 15. CDR1 and CDR2 (germline): MGHRA, YSYEKL. The CDR3 is 20 residues long. In DNA, the CDR3 is TGCGCCAGCAGCCAAGATCGGGTGGCGGGAGGGACTTTGGCCACAGATACGCAGTATTTT. This sequence encodes CASSQDRVAGGTLATDTQYF.

The CDR3 spells CASSLFGGATSTQYF. CDR3 coding DNA: TGTGCCAGCAGTTTATTCGGGGGGGCCACCTCCACGCAGTATTTT. The rearrangement uses TRBV28 and TRBJ2-3; 8 positions agree with TRBD2. From germline, CDR1 is MDHEN and CDR2 SYDVKM. Losses at the gene ends were 1 base for V and 9 bases for J; bases not matched to a gene: 9. The CDR3 contains 15 residues.

The gene calls are TRBV19 and TRBJ1-2; D not certain. This CDR3 is 15 amino acids long. CDR1 and CDR2 (germline): LNHDA, SQIVND (reference sequence). V lost 2 bases to trimming and J lost 7 bases, with 17 bases between them. CDR3 DNA: TGTGCCAGTAGTATAAGTTCGCGAGGGAGAGGTGGCTACACCTTC. As protein: CASSISSRGRGGYTF. Variable domain in full (rest from reference TRBV19 and TRBJ1-2): DGGITQSPKYLFRKEGQNVTLSCEQNLNHDAMYWYRQDPGQGLRLIYYSQIVNDFQKGDIAEGYSVSREKKESFPLTVTSAQKNPTAFYLCASSISSRGRGGYTFGSGTRLTVV.

Many counts were recorded for this clonotype. The chain joins TRBV7-2 to TRBJ2-5; perhaps D is TRBD1 or TRBD2 (5 bases each). The CDR3 sequence is 13 residues long. CDR1 is SGHTA, CDR2 FQGNSA, per germline. The V and J ends lost 5 bases and 4 bases respectively, with 11 bases between them. CDR3 residues: CASSQGPIETQYF. The CDR3 DNA reads TGTGCCAGCAGCCAGGGACCCATAGAGACCCAGTACTTC. Together with reference TRBV7-2 and TRBJ2-5, the CDR3 gives the full variable domain: GAGVSQSPSNKVTEKGKDVELRCDPISGHTALYWYRQSLGQGLEFLIYFQGNSAPDKSGLPSDRFSAERTGGSVSTLTIQRTQQEDSAVYLCASSQGPIETQYFGPGTRLLVL.

This sequence joins TRBV29-1 and TRBJ2-1, with 10 bases aligning to TRBD1. Looked up from germline, CDR1 is SQVTM and CDR2 is ANQGSEA. The CDR3 length is 16 residues. With V trimmed by 3 bases and J by 7 bases, 12 bases remained unmatched. CDR3 protein: CSVDKRDRGFGNEQFF. CDR3 DNA sequence: TGCAGCGTTGATAAGCGGGACAGGGGATTTGGGAATGAGCAGTTCTTC.